The 25 T cell receptor beta chains listed next were all sequenced from one sample in a study of post-analysis software for immune sequencing data (dated by TCRdb to about 2015). The paper as a whole reports these results and caveats: Patients showed significantly higher frequencies than controls for roughly 5 TRBV segments, among them TRBV5-6, TRBV5-1 and TRBV20-1.

Their cognate antigens are unknown. Library preparation employed PCR. The sequencing machine was an Illumina HiSeq 2500. To reduce PCR and sequencing biases, unique molecular identifiers were incorporated into the TCR beta cDNA libraries. TCRdb reworked the public reads: Q25 trimming with fastp, MiXCR clone assembly, productive beta chains retained. Each CDR3 protein gets just one entry, which takes the most common genes and DNA from the rows behind it. This sample lists roughly 540,000 distinct CDR3 sequences; 30% to 40% were detected once. Less than 6% of the sample lies in the top ten. The sequencing sample was made of blood. The receptors derive from a girl aged 2-17 years with multiple sclerosis.

This clonotype has a handful of counts. The V gene is TRBV5-1, the J gene TRBJ2-7; TRBD1 aligns across 8 bases. The CDR3 extends over 16 amino acids. V was pared by 4 bases and J by 2 bases, with 11 bases of the junction left unmatched. The germline gives CDR1 SGHRS, CDR2 YFSETQ. The CDR3 nucleotides read TGCGCCAGCAGCGTCGGTGGTAACAGGGGGGCCTACGAGCAGTACTTC. Amino acids: CASSVGGNRGAYEQYF.

V usage is TRBV14 and J usage is TRBJ2-5, with 10 bases aligning to TRBD2. This CDR3 is built from 18 residues. In germline, CDR1 is SGHDN, CDR2 FVKESK. Germline trimming cut 1 base from V and 0 bases from J; bases unmatched to any gene: 8. CDR3 loop: CASSQGGVAGGHQETQYF. The CDR3 region has the DNA TGTGCCAGCAGCCAAGGAGGAGTAGCGGGGGGTCACCAAGAGACCCAGTACTTC. Based on the CDR3 plus reference TRBV14 and TRBJ2-5, the full variable domain is EAGVTQFPSHSVIEKGQTVTLRCDPISGHDNLYWYRRVMGKEIKFLLHFVKESKQDESGMPNNRFLAERTGGTYSTLKVQPAELEDSGVYFCASSQGGVAGGHQETQYFGPGTRLLVL.

This rearrangement joins TRBV11-3 to TRBJ2-3; the D gene is possibly TRBD2 (5 bases). Germline V gene lookup returns CDR1 SGHNT and CDR2 YENEEA. Trimming took 5 bases from V and 1 from J, leaving 16 bases between them. This CDR3 comprises 16 residues. CDR3 DNA: TGTGCCAGCAGCGGAGGCGCAGGAGTTGGCACAGATACGCAGTATTTT. Translated: CASSGGAGVGTDTQYF.

The chain recombines TRBV6-6 with TRBJ2-1; D is unresolved. Germline V CDR1 and CDR2: MNHNY, SVGAGI (reference sequence). This CDR3 is 14 amino acids long. Trimming stripped 0 bases from V and 8 bases from J, with 11 bases between. DNA for the CDR3: TGTGCCAGCAGTTACTCGATCGGGTACGATGAGCAGTTCTTC. It yields the protein CASSYSIGYDEQFF.

The table lists this clonotype with a few counts. This chain uses TRBV3-1 with TRBJ2-5; tentatively, D is TRBD1 or TRBD2 (6 bases each). This CDR3 spans 16 amino acids. The germline V gene encodes CDR1 LGHDT and CDR2 YNNKEL (reference sequence). Deletions cut 0 bases from V and 2 bases from J, with 13 bases between. The CDR3 is CASSQEVTGAQETQYF. The CDR3 DNA reads TGTGCCAGCAGCCAAGAGGTGACGGGGGCACAAGAGACCCAGTACTTC.

This clonotype was seen a few times. This rearrangement joins TRBV27 to TRBJ2-1; D gene ambiguous. Per the germline V gene, CDR1 is MNHEY and CDR2 is SMNVEV (reference sequence). This CDR3 comprises 13 residues. V lost 9 bases, J lost 0 bases, and 9 bases lay in between. The CDR3 DNA follows: TGTGCCAGTTCTCAATTCTCCTACAATGAGCAGTTCTTC. Residues: CASSQFSYNEQFF.

In its sample, this clonotype was seen a few times. The J gene is TRBJ1-6, the V gene TRBV4-1; D unresolved. V dropped 2 bases and J dropped 5 bases, with 16 bases sitting between them. Germline CDR1 MGHRA, CDR2 YSYEKL. The CDR3 sequence is 17 residues long. CDR3 nucleotide sequence: TGCGCCAGCAGCCAATTTTCGGGCTTAACCGATAATTCACCCCTCCACTTT. Translated, it gives CASSQFSGLTDNSPLHF.

This clonotype showed up just a few times. The chain carries TRBV24-1 and TRBJ2-5, with TRBD2 matching over 10 bases. V lost 3 bases, J lost 5 bases, and 2 bases stayed unmatched. The CDR3 runs 14 residues. The germline gives CDR1 KGHDR, CDR2 SFDVKD. The CDR3 spells CATSDPGLAETQYF. DNA of the CDR3: TGTGCCACCAGTGATCCGGGACTAGCGGAGACCCAGTACTTC.

This clonotype was found a few times. The rearrangement uses TRBV11-3 and TRBJ2-1; tentatively, D is TRBD2 (5 bases). The CDR3 has 13 amino acids. Germline V gene data show CDR1 as SGHNT and CDR2 as YENEEA. With 9 bases removed from V and 3 bases from J, the gap between germline ends came to 12 bases. CDR3 region: CASRSSLYNEQFF. Here the CDR3 DNA reads TGTGCCAGTAGGTCTAGCCTCTACAATGAGCAGTTCTTC. Combining the CDR3 with reference TRBV11-3 and TRBJ2-1 gives the whole variable domain EAGVVQSPRYKIIEKKQPVAFWCNPISGHNTLYWYLQNLGQGPELLIRYENEEAVDDSQLPKDRFSAERLKGVDSTLKIQPAELGDSAVYLCASRSSLYNEQFFGPGTRLTVL.

This clonotype occurred a few times. The chain uses TRBV10-3 and TRBJ2-1; either TRBD1 or TRBD2 may supply D (5 bases each). The CDR3 extends over 15 amino acids. Looked up from germline, CDR1 is ENHRY and CDR2 is SYGVKD. The ends were cut back, 0 bases at V and 10 bases at J, with 16 bases in the middle. CDR3 DNA: TGTGCCATCAGTGAGTCGCAGTCAAGGGACGGGGAGCAGTTCTTC. Protein sequence: CAISESQSRDGEQFF.

This sequence joins TRBV15 and TRBJ2-1; 12 positions match TRBD2. Germline V gene sequence: CDR1 LNHNV, CDR2 YYDKDF (reference sequence). The V and J ends lost 2 bases and 4 bases, in that order; junction bases with no gene match: 6. The CDR3 is made up of 17 amino acids. CDR3 sequence (DNA): TGTGCCACCAGCAGATCTGGACTAGCGGGGACTTACAATGAGCAGTTCTTC. Its translation: CATSRSGLAGTYNEQFF.

CDR3 in DNA: TGTGCCACCAGTGCAGCGGGGGGCTTACAAGAGACCCAGTACTTC. Amino acids: CATSAAGGLQETQYF. V gene TRBV24-1 combines with J gene TRBJ2-5; TRBD2 matches at 9 bases. Germline V gene data show CDR1 as KGHDR and CDR2 as SFDVKD. The CDR3 sequence is 15 residues long. Trimming took 5 bases from V and 2 from J; bases not matched to a gene: 5.

In its sample, this clonotype was seen a few times. This chain uses TRBV29-1 with TRBJ1-1; possibly TRBD1 for D (6 bases). The CDR3 covers 14 residues. V lost 1 base and J 2 bases, leaving 11 bases between the germline ends. Germline lookup yields CDR1 SQVTM and CDR2 ANQGSEA. The CDR3 is CSVEGGQANTEAFF. In DNA, the CDR3 is TGCAGCGTTGAAGGGGGGCAGGCCAACACTGAAGCTTTCTTT.

J is TRBJ2-1 and V is TRBV3-1, with 9 bases identical to TRBD2. CDR3 length: 15 amino acids. J lost 7 bases, V lost 4 bases, and 8 bases had no gene match. Per germline, CDR1 LGHDT and CDR2 YNNKEL (reference sequence). The CDR3 sequence is CASSPHGLAPNEQFF. The CDR3 region has the DNA TGTGCCAGCAGCCCTCACGGACTAGCGCCGAATGAGCAGTTCTTC.

With regard to this clonotype: A much larger clone lies one base from this, so it may be a read error. This chain joins TRBV10-3 and TRBJ1-2; no clear D. Germline lookup yields CDR1 ENHRY and CDR2 SYGVKD. The CDR3 is 9 amino acids. Trimming took off 7 bases at V and 3 bases at J, with 0 bases between the two ends. The CDR3: CAINYGYTF. For the CDR3, the DNA is TGTGCCATCAACTATGGCTACACCTTC.

The chain has TRBV12-3 or TRBV12-4 and TRBJ1-4, with 8 bases identical to TRBD1. Trimming removed 1 base from V and 7 bases from J; junction bases left unmatched: 5. This CDR3 spans 15 amino acids. CDR3 loop: CASSLVGQGLEKLFF. The CDR3 DNA reads TGTGCCAGCAGTTTAGTAGGACAGGGTCTTGAAAAACTGTTTTTT.

CDR3 amino acids: CASRSDQGLQETQYF. CDR3 DNA sequence: TGTGCCAGCAGATCAGATCAGGGACTCCAAGAGACCCAGTACTTC. This sequence joins TRBV7-9 and TRBJ2-5; possibly TRBD2 for D (6 bases). Germline values: CDR1 SEHNR, CDR2 FQNEAQ (reference sequence). The V end was cut by 6 bases, the J end by 1 base, with 15 bases between. This CDR3 is built from 15 residues.

The V and J genes are TRBV9 and TRBJ2-5; 7 bases are a match to TRBD2. The V and J ends lost 2 bases and 2 bases, in that order; junction bases with no gene match: 9. The CDR3 extends over 16 amino acids. Germline loops: CDR1 SGDLS, CDR2 YYNGEE. This chain's CDR3 is CASSVAAGIKQETQYF. The CDR3 region has the DNA TGTGCCAGCAGCGTTGCAGCGGGGATTAAACAAGAGACCCAGTACTTC. The full variable domain, with the rest looked up from reference TRBV9 and TRBJ2-5, is DSGVTQTPKHLITATGQRVTLRCSPRSGDLSVYWYQQSLDQGLQFLIQYYNGEERAKGNILERFSAQQFPDLHSELNLSSLELGDSALYFCASSVAAGIKQETQYFGPGTRLLVL.

The gene calls are TRBV7-2 and TRBJ2-1, with D maybe TRBD1 (5 bases). The germline CDR1 and CDR2 sequences are SGHTA and FQGNSA. V gave up 5 bases and J gave up 2 bases, with 13 bases separating them. The CDR3 contains 15 residues. CDR3 DNA sequence: TGTGCCAGCAGCCTTAGGGGCTTCCCCTACAATGAGCAGTTCTTC. As protein: CASSLRGFPYNEQFF.

The table lists this clonotype with many counts. V and J are TRBV5-1 and TRBJ2-5, with a possible D match to TRBD2 (5 bases). Trimming removed 0 bases from V and 4 bases from J, with 13 bases in between. The length of the CDR3 is 15 residues. CDR1 is SGHRS, CDR2 YFSETQ, per germline. This chain's CDR3 is CASSLEVSVGETQYF. CDR3 coding DNA: TGCGCCAGCAGCTTGGAGGTTAGCGTTGGAGAGACCCAGTACTTC.

The rearrangement links TRBV27 to TRBJ2-1; D perhaps matches TRBD1 (5 bases). The CDR3 extends over 15 amino acids. Germline V gene data show CDR1 as MNHEY and CDR2 as SMNVEV (reference sequence). Trimming took off 3 bases at V and 10 bases at J, with 19 bases between the two ends. CDR3 in DNA: TGTGCCAGCAGTTTGCGGAGCAGGGCTCTGGGGGAGCAGTTCTTC. Amino acid sequence: CASSLRSRALGEQFF.

J is TRBJ2-1 and V is TRBV27; 15 nucleotides align to TRBD2. This CDR3 is built from 18 residues. J lost 1 base, V lost 7 bases, and 8 bases had no gene match. Germline V gene lookup returns CDR1 MNHEY and CDR2 SMNVEV (reference sequence). The DNA for the CDR3 is TGTGCCAGCATCCGCGGACTAGCGGGGGGGAGGTCCTACAATGAGCAGTTCTTC. This gives the protein CASIRGLAGGRSYNEQFF.

The rearrangement joins TRBV10-3 to TRBJ1-2; TRBD1 aligns across 9 bases. Per the germline V gene, CDR1 is ENHRY and CDR2 is SYGVKD. With 6 bases clipped from V and 0 bases from J, the junction kept 5 bases outside the gene matches. This CDR3 is 15 amino acids long. For the CDR3, the DNA is TGTGCCATCAGCCGGGACAGGGCGACTAACTATGGCTACACCTTC. This encodes CAISRDRATNYGYTF.

This clonotype has more than one count but fewer than ten. CDR3 in amino acids: CASSQVRGKGLEQYF. DNA for the CDR3: TGTGCCAGCAGCCAAGTGCGGGGAAAGGGCCTCGAGCAGTACTTC. V is TRBV3-1 and J is TRBJ2-7; perhaps TRBD2 as D (6 bases). CDR3 size: 15 residues. V was shortened by 1 base and J by 6 bases, with 16 bases between the two germline ends. The germline V gene has CDR1 LGHDT and CDR2 YNNKEL (reference sequence).

V is TRBV4-1 and J is TRBJ1-5; no clear D. The CDR3 covers 15 residues. With 1 base removed from V and 1 base from J, the gap between germline ends came to 8 bases. Germline V gene lookup returns CDR1 MGHRA and CDR2 YSYEKL. DNA for the CDR3: TGCGCCAGCAGCCAAGCAGAAATCAGCAATCAGCCCCAGCATTTT. Amino acids: CASSQAEISNQPQHF.